The present T cell receptor (beta chain) was sequenced within a study of early T cells in non-severe SARS-CoV-2 infection. Regarding the study as a whole: Matching against VDJdb likely underestimated virus-specific expansions, favoring anti-spike CD8.

V trimming: 5 bases; J trimming: 9 bases; junction bases outside the gene matches: 11. The CDR3 runs to 14 residues. Germline values: CDR1 SGHAT, CDR2 FQDESV (reference sequence). Separate cDNA molecules each had unique molecular identifiers attached to them. TCRdb passed the 5' RACE reads through MiXCR, listing each CDR3 protein once. Counted here are 87,000 or so distinct CDR3 sequences, approximately 13% occurring once; the ten biggest clones make up about 6.5%. This clonotype was detected a few times. Its target is unknown. The sample taken for sequencing was whole blood. The chain employs TRBV11-1 and TRBJ1-2; 8 bases are a match to TRBD1. This clonotype was obtained from an adult who was a healthcare worker with PCR-confirmed SARS-CoV-2 infection or an uninfected control (not recorded which). The DNA for the CDR3 is TGTGCCAGCAGCCCGCGGACAGGGTCTCTTAGCTACACCTTC. It specifies CASSPRTGSLSYTF.